The 17 T cell receptor beta chains in this list originate from one sample, sequenced in a study of response to subunit inactivated influenza vaccine. TCRdb re-analysed the RT-PCR reads in MiXCR, keeping a single row per CDR3 protein. The sample carries hundreds of thousands of distinct CDR3 sequences, 14% recorded once. The sample in question was PBMCs from blood, obtained around 14 days before vaccination. The receptors come from a man aged 45-65 years who received an inactivated influenza vaccine.

The rearrangement uses TRBV18 and TRBJ1-1; no reliable D call. Looked up from germline, CDR1 is KGHSH and CDR2 is LQKENI. The CDR3 sequence is 13 residues long. Trimming pared 1 base from V and 0 bases from J, leaving 3 bases between. CDR3 amino acids: CASSPRMNTEAFF. The CDR3 DNA reads TGTGCCAGCTCACCACGGATGAACACTGAAGCTTTCTTT.

This chain links TRBV4-3 with TRBJ2-1; D may correspond to TRBD1 or TRBD2 (5 bases each). V lost 1 base to trimming and J lost 10 bases, with 20 bases between them. Germline V gene lookup returns CDR1 LGHNA and CDR2 YSLEER. This CDR3 region has 16 residues. CDR3 sequence: CASSQGLRTGTQEQFF. CDR3 coding DNA: TGCGCCAGCAGCCAAGGGTTGCGGACCGGGACCCAGGAGCAGTTCTTC.

This clonotype has ten or more counts. The chain recombines TRBV12-3 or TRBV12-4 with TRBJ2-1; D is perhaps TRBD1 (5 bases). The CDR3 length is 14 residues. Trimming cost V 3 bases and J 9 bases, with 15 bases left between them. The CDR3 sequence: CASSFAGKESEQFF. The CDR3 region has the DNA TGTGCCAGCAGTTTTGCAGGGAAAGAAAGTGAGCAGTTCTTC.

This clonotype was recorded many times. The chain has TRBV28 and TRBJ2-1; 8 bases agree with TRBD2. Germline-derived CDR1 and CDR2 are MDHEN and SYDVKM. The CDR3 covers 14 residues. V was clipped by 5 bases and J by 3 bases; unmatched bases: 3. In nucleotides, the CDR3 is TGTGCCAGCAGTCAGCGGGAGAGCTACAATGAGCAGTTCTTC. Amino acids: CASSQRESYNEQFF.

This clonotype has a handful of counts. The chain links TRBV2 to TRBJ2-7; 9 nucleotides agree with TRBD2. This CDR3 region has 13 residues. The V segment lost 7 bases and the J segment 5 bases; nucleotides outside the gene matches: 6. CDR1 and CDR2 (germline): SNHLY, FYNNEI. CDR3 bases: TGTGCCAGCATAGGGACTAGCCAAAACGAGCAGTACTTC. Translation gives CASIGTSQNEQYF. Filled out from reference TRBV2 and TRBJ2-7, the complete variable domain reads EPEVTQTPSHQVTQMGQEVILRCVPISNHLYFYWYRQILGQKVEFLVSFYNNEISEKSEIFDDQFSVERPDGSNFTLKIRSTKLEDSAMYFCASIGTSQNEQYFGPGTRLTVT.

This chain links TRBV7-8 with TRBJ1-5; 8 bases map to TRBD1. V trimming: 3 bases; J trimming: 6 bases; junction bases outside the gene matches: 10. The CDR3 consists of 16 residues. In germline, CDR1 is SGHVS, CDR2 FQNEAQ. For the CDR3, the DNA is TGTGCCAGCAGCTTTCAAAGGACAGGGTCTACTCAGCCCCAGCATTTT. Translating gives CASSFQRTGSTQPQHF.

This clonotype was seen many times. This chain links TRBV29-1 with TRBJ1-4, with 10 nucleotides matching TRBD1. The V and J ends lost 5 bases and 4 bases, in that order; junction bases with no gene match: 4. Per the germline V gene, CDR1 is SQVTM and CDR2 is ANQGSEA. The CDR3 length is 14 residues. The CDR3 DNA reads TGCAGCGTTAGACAGGGGGCGGATAATGAAAAACTGTTTTTT. Translation gives CSVRQGADNEKLFF.

This clonotype was found many times. This chain uses TRBV12-3 or TRBV12-4 with TRBJ1-6; a possible D gene is TRBD1 (5 bases). The CDR3 spans 14 residues. The germline V and J ends were trimmed by 5 bases and 7 bases, with 12 bases remaining between them. CDR3: CASSLGAINSPLHF. The CDR3 DNA reads TGTGCCAGCAGTCTTGGGGCTATCAATTCACCCCTCCACTTT.

This clonotype was detected ten times or more. This chain uses TRBV5-1 with TRBJ2-1; 8 bases fit TRBD2. The CDR3 spans 15 residues. Germline V CDR1 and CDR2: SGHRS, YFSETQ. After removal of 4 bases from V and 4 bases from J, the junction contained 7 bases not matched to a gene. The CDR3 DNA is TGCGCCAGCAGCAGAGAGCGGGGGACTTACAATGAGCAGTTCTTC. This encodes CASSRERGTYNEQFF. Full variable domain (rest looked up from reference TRBV5-1 and TRBJ2-1): KAGVTQTPRYLIKTRGQQVTLSCSPISGHRSVSWYQQTPGQGLQFLFEYFSETQRNKGNFPGRFSGRQFSNSRSEMNVSTLELGDSALYLCASSRERGTYNEQFFGPGTRLTVL.

This clonotype was found a few times. The rearrangement uses TRBV6-2 or TRBV6-3 and TRBJ2-1, with 8 bases lining up with TRBD2. The CDR3 length is 19 residues. The germline gives CDR1 MNHEY, CDR2 SVGEGT. Trimming took 0 bases from V and 5 from J; bases not matched to a gene: 15. In nucleotides, the CDR3 is TGTGCCAGCAGTTACTCGCGGCGAGTGAGCGGGAGAAGGAACAATGAGCAGTTCTTC. Translation gives CASSYSRRVSGRRNNEQFF.

The chain couples TRBV28 to TRBJ1-2; a possible D gene is TRBD1 (6 bases). CDR1 MDHEN and CDR2 SYDVKM come from the germline V gene. This CDR3 has 17 residues. With 7 bases removed from V and 4 bases from J, the gap between germline ends came to 25 bases. The CDR3 loop is CASIPRGGLTPSYGYTF. The CDR3, as DNA: TGTGCCAGCATCCCACGGGGGGGGCTTACTCCTTCCTATGGCTACACCTTC.

V and J are TRBV7-2 and TRBJ2-5, with D possibly being TRBD2 (6 bases). Looked up from germline, CDR1 is SGHTA and CDR2 is FQGNSA. V was trimmed by 1 base and J by 7 bases, leaving 19 bases between them. This CDR3 is 16 amino acids long. The CDR3 nucleotides read TGTGCCAGCAGCTTAGGGGGGGTTAGCGGCTCTCGGACCCAGTACTTC. Protein sequence: CASSLGGVSGSRTQYF.

The chain uses TRBV3-1 and TRBJ2-1; tentative D call: TRBD1 (6 bases). This CDR3 is built from 12 residues. Trimming removed 8 bases from V and 9 bases from J, with 14 bases in between. The V gene's germline CDR1 is LGHDT and CDR2 YNNKEL (reference sequence). The chain's CDR3 is CASGYRVGEQFF. CDR3 nucleotides: TGTGCCAGCGGCTACAGGGTGGGTGAGCAGTTCTTC.

The DNA of the CDR3 is TGTGCCAGCAGCTTAGACAGATATAGCAATCAGCCCCAGCATTTT. This codes for CASSLDRYSNQPQHF. V is TRBV7-2 and J is TRBJ1-5; D remains ambiguous. V lost 1 base, J lost 0 bases, and 7 bases lay in between. Germline V gives CDR1 SGHTA, CDR2 FQGNSA. The CDR3 is made up of 15 amino acids.

This clonotype was picked up a small number of times. The J gene is TRBJ2-1, the V gene TRBV12-3 or TRBV12-4, with D maybe TRBD1 (6 bases). Trimming removed 4 bases from V and 4 bases from J, with 11 bases in between. This CDR3 is 14 amino acids long. CDR3 in amino acids: CASSSPTGYNEQFF. In DNA, the CDR3 is TGTGCCAGCAGTTCCCCGACAGGTTACAATGAGCAGTTCTTC.

This clonotype came up a few times. The chain has TRBV3-1 and TRBJ1-5; no clear D. The CDR3 has 17 residues. Germline V gene sequence: CDR1 LGHDT, CDR2 YNNKEL (reference sequence). The ends were cut back, 1 base at V and 5 bases at J, with 18 bases in the middle. The CDR3 reads CASSQGVNSRGDQPQHF. For the CDR3, the DNA is TGTGCCAGCAGCCAAGGGGTTAACAGCCGAGGCGATCAGCCCCAGCATTTT.

The table lists this clonotype with a few counts. The chain links TRBV25-1 to TRBJ2-7; 13 bases fit TRBD2. CDR3 length: 13 amino acids. With 10 bases clipped from V and 9 bases from J, the junction kept 9 bases outside the gene matches. Looked up from germline, CDR1 is MGHDK and CDR2 is SYGVNS. CDR3 residues: CATARTSGSRQYF. CDR3 sequence (DNA): TGTGCCACCGCACGGACTAGCGGGAGCAGGCAGTACTTC.